A selection of T cell receptor beta chains follows, all from one sample in a study of blood T cell repertoires in COVID-19. Method: immunoSEQ multiplex PCR; TCRdb's copy keeps in-frame clones and lacks some. The repertoire holds over 40,000 clones, with about 90% as singletons. The sample consisted of peripheral blood. These receptors all come from a human donor in a cohort sampled during active COVID-19. Each CDR3 is given with its conserved first and last residue. A D gene is named only where the DNA matches it firmly. Only part of the rows carry a size: once, few, many, or a class if the clone is expanded.

>TRBV6-2/TRBV6-3|-|TRBJ2-5|-
TGTGCCAGCAGTTACTTCTTAGCAGGGGAGACCCAGTACTTC
CASSYFLAGETQYF
>TRBV5-4|TRBD1|TRBJ2-7|once
TGTGCCAGCAGCTTTGGGCCGGGACAGGGCTACGAGCAGTACTTC
CASSFGPGQGYEQYF
>TRBV10-3|-|TRBJ1-5|-
TGTGCCTCGGGGGGAGGGGTTCGTCAGCCCCAGCATTTT
CASGGGVRQPQHF
>TRBV5-1|-|TRBJ1-4|-
TGCGCCAGCAGCTTGACCGCACCGGATGAAAAACTGTTTTTT
CASSLTAPDEKLFF
>TRBV5-1|-|TRBJ2-7|-
TGCGCCAGCAGCTTGGGACAGGCTTTTGACGAGCAGTACTTC
CASSLGQAFDEQYF
>TRBV27|TRBD1|TRBJ2-5|-
TGTGCCAGCAGTCCTGACAGGGGGGGGGAGACCCAGTACTTC
CASSPDRGGETQYF
>TRBV7-2|-|TRBJ1-5|few
TGTGCCAGCAGCTTATATCTCCATCAGCCCCAGCATTTT
CASSLYLHQPQHF
>TRBV27|-|TRBJ1-4|-
TGTGCCAGCAGTTTATCGGGGACGGGAGGACGTGAAAAACTGTTTTTT
CASSLSGTGGREKLFF
>TRBV2|TRBD2|TRBJ2-5|-
TGTGCCAGCAGGGAGACTAGCGGAGGGGGAGAGACCCAGTACTTC
CASRETSGGGETQYF
>TRBV7-9|-|TRBJ1-5|few
TGTGCCAGCAGCTTGGAAGGGGCCAATCAGCCCCAGCATTTT
CASSLEGANQPQHF
>TRBV10-3|-|TRBJ1-5|-
TGTGCCATCAGTGGGGGGGGGACTCAGCCCCAGCATTTT
CAISGGGTQPQHF
>TRBV11-1|-|TRBJ1-3|-
TGTGCCAGCAGCTTAAGGGACACCCACTCTGGAAACACCATATATTTT
CASSLRDTHSGNTIYF
>TRBV5-1|TRBD1|TRBJ2-7|once
TGCGCCAGCAGCTTGGCCGTAGGGACAGGCTCGGGCGAGCAGTACTTC
CASSLAVGTGSGEQYF
>TRBV7-3|TRBD2|TRBJ2-2|-
TGTGCCAGCAGCTTAGAGACTAGCGGGAGTGTCACCGGGGAGCTGTTTTTT
CASSLETSGSVTGELFF
>TRBV28|TRBD1|TRBJ1-6|-
TGTGCCCTACGACAGGGCGCGGATAATTCACCCCTCCACTTT
CALRQGADNSPLHF
>TRBV2|TRBD1|TRBJ1-1|-
TGTGCCAGCAGGAGGGACAGGAACACTGAAGCTTTCTTT
CASRRDRNTEAFF
>TRBV2|TRBD1|TRBJ2-3|-
TGTGCCAGCAGTGGACAGGGGGCATGGGATACGCAGTATTTT
CASSGQGAWDTQYF
>TRBV7-3|TRBD1|TRBJ2-2|-
TGTGCCAGCAGCTCCCCGGGACAGGGCACCGGGGAGCTGTTTTTT
CASSSPGQGTGELFF
>TRBV3-1/TRBV3-2|-|TRBJ2-3|-
TGTGCCAGCAGTCAAGCAGGGGTCGATACGCAGTATTTT
CASSQAGVDTQYF
>TRBV9|-|TRBJ2-3|-
TGTGCCAGCAGCCCACACACAGATACGCAGTATTTT
CASSPHTDTQYF
>TRBV9|TRBD1|TRBJ2-5|-
TGTGCCAGCAGCGGAGATCAGGGGGCTAGGTTACAAGAGACCCAGTACTTC
CASSGDQGARLQETQYF
>TRBV6-6|TRBD1|TRBJ1-6|-
TGTGCCAGCAGCATATCGCCGACAGGGCATTCACCCCTCCACTTT
CASSISPTGHSPLHF
>TRBV24-1|TRBD2|TRBJ2-1|-
TGTGCCACCAGTCCCGGGGACTATCCACACAATGAGCAGTTCTTC
CATSPGDYPHNEQFF
>TRBV2|TRBD1|TRBJ1-1|few
TGTGCCAGCAGCCTTACAGGGGGCAGAAAGAACACTGAAGCTTTCTTT
CASSLTGGRKNTEAFF
>TRBV6-5|TRBD2|TRBJ2-2|-
TGTGCCAGCTTATCGGGGGGGCCGCACACCGGGGAGCTGTTTTTT
CASLSGGPHTGELFF
>TRBV5-6|-|TRBJ2-3|-
TGTGCCAGCAGCCCCAACACAGATACGCAGTATTTT
CASSPNTDTQYF
>TRBV14|-|TRBJ2-5|-
TGTGCCAGCAGCCAAGGTGGGGCTAGAGCGTCTTGGGGAGAGACCCAGTACTTC
CASSQGGARASWGETQYF
>TRBV18|-|TRBJ1-3|-
TGTGCCAGCTCATTATCTACAGGGCGCTCTGGAAACACCATATATTTT
CASSLSTGRSGNTIYF
>TRBV24-1|-|TRBJ2-1|-
TGTGCCACCGGGGCTGCAAATGAGCAGTTCTTC
CATGAANEQFF
>TRBV7-9|TRBD1|TRBJ2-6|-
TGTGCCAGCAGCTTAGGTCAGGGGGAGTTTGGGGCCAACGTCCTGACTTTC
CASSLGQGEFGANVLTF
>TRBV4-3|TRBD2|TRBJ2-1|-
TGCGCCAGCAGCCAAGATTTAAAAGCGGGGGCCTACAATGAGCAGTTCTTC
CASSQDLKAGAYNEQFF